This TCR beta chain was documented in a study of tumor-infiltrating lymphocytes in primary liver carcinoma. A constant-region primer primed TCR beta cDNA synthesis from about 490 ng of total RNA. Libraries of TCR beta came from three nested multiplex PCR rounds with slightly modified ARM-PCR. The first two PCR rounds, around 10 cycles each, used TRBV1-TRBV30 forward primers and a C-beta reverse primer. TCRdb itself ran the multiplex PCR reads through MiXCR, one entry per CDR3 protein. The sample carries approximately 330,000 distinct CDR3 sequences, about 65% recorded once. Blood RNA originated from unsorted whole blood, with germline DNA additionally extracted. CDR1 and CDR2 from the germline V gene are MNHEY and SVGAGI. The CDR3 runs to 13 residues. Trimming took off 6 bases at V and 3 bases at J, with 11 bases between the two ends.

The chain joins TRBV6-5 to TRBJ1-2; a possible D gene is TRBD1 (5 bases). The sample comprised peripheral blood. The receptor comes from a man aged 35-49 years with primary liver carcinoma and hepatitis B virus infection. CDR3 loop: CASRSGTDYGYTF. CDR3 DNA sequence: TGTGCCAGCAGGTCCGGGACGGACTATGGCTACACCTTC.